Listed here are 4 T cell receptor beta chains from one sample, sequenced in a study of Ad26.COV2.S vaccination and SARS-CoV-2 variants. Sample treatment: roughly 18 received Ad26.COV2.S at low or high dose, single or two shots; 5 received placebo; per-sample allocation not given. Repertoires come from day 63 after the first vaccine or placebo injection. The table came from immunoSEQ multiplex PCR; TCRdb's copy has only in-frame clones and leaves some out. This table holds 250,000 to 300,000 clones, more than 75% found once. The sample in question was peripheral blood, obtained in a trial of Ad26.COV2.S vaccine versus placebo. The receptors shown here come from a person between 18 and 65 years old who received the Ad26.COV2.S COVID-19 vaccine or a placebo.

The chain employs TRBV6-6 and TRBJ1-2; D gene uncertain. V was pared by 11 bases and J by 4 bases, with 11 bases between. CDR1 is MNHNY, CDR2 SVGAGI, per germline (reference sequence). This CDR3 comprises 11 residues. CDR3 protein: CASSYSYGYTF. CDR3 nucleotide sequence: TGTGCCTCGTCCTATAGCTATGGCTACACCTTC.

This clone was detected a few times. The chain links TRBV9 to TRBJ1-1, with 11 bases aligning to TRBD1. Trimming cost V 0 bases and J 4 bases; bases outside gene matches: 5. This CDR3 region has 16 residues. Germline V CDR1 and CDR2: SGDLS, YYNGEE. This CDR3 reads CASSVGVGTGGTEAFF. For the CDR3, the DNA is TGTGCCAGCAGCGTAGGTGTCGGGACAGGGGGCACTGAAGCTTTCTTT.

The V call is TRBV5-1, the J call TRBJ2-7; weak D call: TRBD1 (6 bases). V lost 4 bases and J lost 2, with 19 bases in between. Germline loops: CDR1 SGHRS, CDR2 YFSETQ. CDR3 size: 16 residues. CDR3 bases: TGCGCCAGCAGCCCCACCGGGACACTAGTCCCCTACGAGCAGTACTTC. Protein: CASSPTGTLVPYEQYF.

The chain combines TRBV9 with TRBJ2-2, with D unresolved. V was clipped by 2 bases and J by 5 bases, with 4 bases between them. The CDR3 runs 12 residues. Germline V gene data show CDR1 as SGDLS and CDR2 as YYNGEE. CDR3 DNA sequence: TGTGCCAGCAGCGTCGGGACCGGGGAGCTGTTTTTT. It codes for CASSVGTGELFF.